This TCR beta chain was found in a study of cytotoxic CD8 clonotypes in ibrutinib-treated CLL. V was clipped by 6 bases and J by 6 bases; unmatched bases: 7. The germline V gene encodes CDR1 SEHNR and CDR2 FQNEAQ (reference sequence). This CDR3 contains 14 residues. Regarding the study as a whole: The study sampled sustained-remission and progressing patients at different times.

Comments on this clone: Its cognate antigen is unknown.

The sequencing depth, 1 in 200,000 to 1 in 1 million T cells, was the target. Some clones are missing from TCRdb's copy, which holds only in-frame ones; the method was immunoSEQ multiplex PCR. The sample contains 100,000 to 150,000 clones, around 85% of which appear only once. Genomic DNA (roughly 1.9 micrograms) was obtained from cryopreserved PBMCs for construction of TCR beta libraries. This sequence joins TRBV7-9 and TRBJ1-5, with TRBD1 identical over 8 bases. The sample here was PBMCs, taken after 24 months of ibrutinib treatment. The TCR was taken from a human donor with chronic lymphocytic leukemia. CDR3 DNA: TGTGCCAGCAGTCCTGACAGGGGTGGTCAGCCCCAGCATTTT. This sequence encodes CASSPDRGGQPQHF.